The present entry profiles one T cell receptor beta chain with its context. The sample belongs to a study of blood T cell repertoires in COVID-19. Study-level background: Samples taken during acute and convalescent COVID-19 were collected in the United States, Italy and Spain.

TCRdb keeps only in-frame clones here, not all; method: immunoSEQ multiplex PCR. Altogether about 150,000 clones are present, 76% being singletons, with the ten largest covering around 3.5%. There are 14 residues in the CDR3. The V and J ends lost 4 bases and 5 bases, in that order; junction bases with no gene match: 3. The germline V gene has CDR1 KGHDR and CDR2 SFDVKD. The sample was peripheral blood. The sequence was collected from a woman aged 80 or over with acute or convalescent COVID-19. The chain combines TRBV24-1 with TRBJ1-4; 7 nucleotides agree with TRBD1. CDR3 nucleotides: TGTGCCACCAGTGACGGGACAGCCAATGAAAAACTGTTTTTT. Protein: CATSDGTANEKLFF.